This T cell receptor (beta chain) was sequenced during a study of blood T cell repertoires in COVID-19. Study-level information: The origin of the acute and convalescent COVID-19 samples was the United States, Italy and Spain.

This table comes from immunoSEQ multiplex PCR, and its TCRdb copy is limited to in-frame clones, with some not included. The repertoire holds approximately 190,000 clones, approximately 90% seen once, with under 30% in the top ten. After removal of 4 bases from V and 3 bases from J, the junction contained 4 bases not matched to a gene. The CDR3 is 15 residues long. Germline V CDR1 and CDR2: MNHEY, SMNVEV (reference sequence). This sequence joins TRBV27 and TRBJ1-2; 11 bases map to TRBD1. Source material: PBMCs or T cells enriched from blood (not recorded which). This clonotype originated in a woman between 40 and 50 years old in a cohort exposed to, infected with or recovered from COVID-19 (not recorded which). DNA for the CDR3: TGTGCCAGCAGTTCTGGACAGGGGGCGGACTATGGCTACACCTTC. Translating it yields CASSSGQGADYGYTF.